Below, 10 T cell receptor beta chains from the same sample are listed, as sequenced in a study of T-cell reconstitution after alpha-beta-depleted transplantation in children. Unique molecular identifiers were used to barcode this TCRbeta library. MiXCR, applied by TCRdb to the PCR reads, yields one record per CDR3 protein. Among some 500,000 distinct CDR3 sequences, about 18% were seen once, and the ten largest hold roughly 3.3%. Sequences were derived from PBMCs from the stem cell graft donor, sampled from the stem cell graft. These receptors originate from a human donor who donated a stem cell graft to a child with acute lymphoblastic leukemia.

This chain links TRBV20-1 with TRBJ2-7; D call uncertain. V was pared by 3 bases and J by 1 base, with 4 bases between. The CDR3 is 11 residues long. The germline V gene has CDR1 DFQATT and CDR2 SNEGSKA (reference sequence). The CDR3 loop is CSASQSYEQYF. CDR3 coding DNA: TGCAGTGCTAGCCAATCCTACGAGCAGTACTTC.

V is TRBV20-1 and J is TRBJ2-7; D not certain. V was trimmed by 3 bases and J by 10 bases, leaving 19 bases between them. The germline CDR1 and CDR2 sequences are DFQATT and SNEGSKA (reference sequence). The CDR3 is 13 amino acids. CDR3 region: CSARVLGSLAQYF. CDR3 in DNA: TGCAGTGCTAGGGTCTTAGGGTCCCTGGCCCAGTACTTC.

This clonotype was observed many times. The junction differs from germline at one of its ends, possibly a read error. The J gene is TRBJ1-1, the V gene TRBV5-1, with D hard to call. Germline CDR1 and CDR2: SGHRS and YFSETQ. The CDR3 has 13 residues. This CDR3 reads CASSLVSNTEAFF. The DNA for the CDR3 is TGTGCCAGCAGCTTAGTTTCGAACACTGAAGCTTTCTTT.

The chain is built from TRBV5-1 and TRBJ2-7; 11 bases agree with TRBD2. V was pared by 1 base and J by 2 bases, with 14 bases of the junction left unmatched. The CDR3 spans 19 residues. CDR1 and CDR2 from the germline V gene are SGHRS and YFSETQ. The DNA of the CDR3 is TGCGCCAGCAGCTTGTTTGGACTAGCGGGCCAAGGAGGGGCCTACGAGCAGTACTTC. It translates to CASSLFGLAGQGGAYEQYF.

V usage is TRBV24-1 and J usage is TRBJ2-1; 8 nucleotides match TRBD2. The CDR3 covers 14 residues. After removal of 6 bases from V and 7 bases from J, the junction contained 7 bases not matched to a gene. Germline V CDR1 and CDR2: KGHDR, SFDVKD. The DNA of the CDR3 is TGTGCCACCAGTCGAACTAGACTAGCGAATGAGCAGTTCTTC. It encodes CATSRTRLANEQFF.

A few counts support this clonotype. This chain uses TRBV12-3 or TRBV12-4 with TRBJ1-2, with 10 bases that match TRBD1. The trim removed 5 bases at V and 4 bases at J, leaving 10 bases unmatched. The CDR3 totals 16 residues. The CDR3: CASSGRMRTGGYGYTF. For the CDR3, the DNA is TGTGCCAGCAGTGGCCGAATGAGGACAGGGGGCTATGGCTACACCTTC.

This chain connects TRBV11-2 to TRBJ1-4; 8 nucleotides align to TRBD1. CDR3 length: 13 amino acids. Unmatched junction bases numbered 8, after V lost 7 bases and J lost 10 bases. The germline gives CDR1 SGHAT, CDR2 FQNNGV. CDR3 amino acids: CASNRDRGGKLFF. The CDR3 DNA is TGTGCCAGCAACAGAGACAGGGGAGGAAAACTGTTTTTT.

The J gene is TRBJ2-1, the V gene TRBV10-3, with TRBD1 matching 9 bases. CDR1 is ENHRY, CDR2 SYGVKD, per germline. The CDR3 totals 15 residues. V was clipped by 5 bases and J by 2 bases; unmatched bases: 4. CDR3 bases: TGTGCCATCAGTCCCGGGACAGGGCCCTACAATGAGCAGTTCTTC. This codes for CAISPGTGPYNEQFF.

This chain uses TRBV29-1 with TRBJ2-3; 7 bases line up with TRBD2. The CDR3 runs 15 residues. The junction had 7 bases not matched to a gene; V was cut back by 4 bases and J by 0 bases. Germline V lookup: CDR1 SQVTM, CDR2 ANQGSEA. CDR3 in DNA: TGCAGCGTTGTGACTAGCCGGGTTAGCACAGATACGCAGTATTTT. Protein: CSVVTSRVSTDTQYF.

This clonotype was observed a few times. The rearrangement joins TRBV5-1 to TRBJ2-7; D call uncertain. The V end was cut by 3 bases, the J end by 0 bases, with 7 bases between. This CDR3 contains 13 residues. Germline V gene data show CDR1 as SGHRS and CDR2 as YFSETQ. This CDR3 reads CASSSFSSYEQYF. The CDR3 DNA reads as TGCGCCAGCAGCTCTTTCAGCTCCTACGAGCAGTACTTC.